These 3 T cell receptor beta chains share one sample of origin, sequenced in a study of T cell responses to AZD1222 COVID-19 vaccine. TCRdb's table, derived via immunoSEQ multiplex PCR, lists solely in-frame clones and lacks some. The repertoire holds 110,000 or so clones, around 89% seen once, with 6.5% in the top ten. Sequences were derived from peripheral blood, sampled 28 days after the second AZD1222 dose. The source of these receptors is an adult who received the AZD1222 COVID-19 vaccine.

This clone appeared once. The CDR3 sequence: CASGIHRGSGNTIYF. The CDR3 nucleotides read TGTGCTAGTGGGATCCACAGGGGCTCTGGAAACACCATATATTTT. The chain employs TRBV12-5 and TRBJ1-3; TRBD1 matches 7 bases. Germline values: CDR1 LGHNT, CDR2 FRNRAP. CDR3 length: 15 amino acids. The ends lost 6 bases at V and 0 bases at J; junction bases unmatched: 5.

The V and J genes are TRBV5-6 and TRBJ1-1; D is unresolved. The germline gives CDR1 SGHDT, CDR2 YYEEEE. Trimming stripped 4 bases from V and 1 base from J, with 20 bases between. The CDR3 sequence is 17 residues long. The CDR3: CASSGRTHPTKNTEAFF. The CDR3 DNA reads TGTGCCAGCAGCGGCCGGACCCACCCAACGAAGAACACTGAAGCTTTCTTT.

The DNA of the CDR3 is TGTGCCAGTCGGACAGACCCGAGGGAGACCCAGTACTTC. Its protein product is CASRTDPRETQYF. The V and J genes are TRBV2 and TRBJ2-5; possible D gene TRBD1, 6 bases. Germline-derived CDR1 and CDR2 are SNHLY and FYNNEI. V lost 9 bases and J 5 bases, leaving 16 bases between the germline ends. The CDR3 is 13 residues long.